Below, one TCR beta chain is given with its context. The assay was immunoSEQ multiplex PCR, and TCRdb's table has in-frame clones only and misses some. In the table there are tens of thousands of clones, around 94% of which are singletons. The V and J ends lost 1 base and 1 base respectively, with 8 bases between them. Looked up from germline, CDR1 is SGHDT and CDR2 is YYEEEE. The CDR3 runs to 15 residues. The sample originates from a study of T cell changes during pregnancy in multiple sclerosis. The origin of this receptor is a female donor with multiple sclerosis, enrolled in a pregnancy study. Sequenced here: peripheral blood, sampled after pregnancy. The chain links TRBV5-6 to TRBJ1-4, with D hard to call. CDR3 nucleotides: TGTGCCAGCAGCTTGTGGGCGGGAACTAATGAAAAACTGTTTTTT. This encodes CASSLWAGTNEKLFF.